The rows below give T cell receptor beta chains drawn from one sample of a study of T cells in localized non-small cell lung cancer. Profiled with immunoSEQ multiplex PCR; TCRdb holds only in-frame clones, not every one. The profile shows more than 100,000 clones, more than 70% of them singletons. The input for sequencing was peripheral blood, taken before any cancer treatment. The receptors originated from a female donor older than 55 with stage I lung adenocarcinoma. The CDR3 runs from the conserved cysteine through the conserved F or W. The D gene is left open where the match is weak. For some rows the clone size is stated as once, few or many, or as a class when expanded; others skip it.

cdr3_length	v_call	d_call	j_call	clone_size	cdr3_nt	cdr3_aa
13	TRBV28	.	TRBJ2-7	.	TGTGCCAGCAGTTTCCGGACGGAGTCCGAGCAGTACTTC	CASSFRTESEQYF
14	TRBV25-1	TRBD2	TRBJ2-3	.	TGTGCCAGCAGTGCGGGGGGAGGACTTGGGACGCAGTATTTT	CASSAGGGLGTQYF
16	TRBV5-1	TRBD1	TRBJ2-2	.	TGCGCCAGCAGCTCTACCGGGACAGCCAACACCGGGGAGCTGTTTTTT	CASSSTGTANTGELFF
12	TRBV5-1	.	TRBJ2-5	.	TGCGCCAGCACCTCGGGGTTGGAGACCCAGTACTTC	CASTSGLETQYF
12	TRBV28	.	TRBJ1-3	.	TGTGCCAGCAGTTTGTTTGGAAACACCATATATTTT	CASSLFGNTIYF
14	TRBV28	TRBD1	TRBJ1-1	.	TGTGCCAGCAGTTCGACAGGGGGCATCACTGAAGCTTTCTTT	CASSSTGGITEAFF
12	TRBV27	.	TRBJ2-3	few	TGTGCCAGCAGTTTTGCCGGGGATACGCAGTATTTT	CASSFAGDTQYF
19	TRBV19	.	TRBJ1-2	.	TGTGCCAGCTTAAGTAGTCTGGGACCCCACGGGGAATCTAACTATGGCTACACCTTC	CASLSSLGPHGESNYGYTF
14	TRBV5-1	TRBD2	TRBJ2-5	.	TGCGCCAGCAGCGGGGGGGGAGTCCAAGAGACCCAGTACTTC	CASSGGGVQETQYF
19	TRBV4-1	TRBD2	TRBJ2-3	.	TGCGCCAGCAGCGGACGGGGGACTAGCGGGGCCTATTCCACAGATACGCAGTATTTT	CASSGRGTSGAYSTDTQYF
15	TRBV7-3	.	TRBJ1-4	.	TGTGCCAGCAGCGCGGGCCAGGGACCAAATGAAAAACTGTTTTTT	CASSAGQGPNEKLFF
9	TRBV6-1	.	TRBJ2-7	.	TGTGCCAGCTCCTACGAGCAGTACTTC	CASSYEQYF
14	TRBV10-1	.	TRBJ2-1	.	TGCGCCAGCAGTGAGGGAGACTCCTACAATGAGCAGTTCTTC	CASSEGDSYNEQFF
18	TRBV9	.	TRBJ1-1	.	TGTGCCAGCAGCGTAGTATCTGGAGGACAGCTGATGGGCACTGAAGCTTTCTTT	CASSVVSGGQLMGTEAFF
11	TRBV25-1	.	TRBJ1-1	few	TGTGCCAGCAGTTCTGCCAGGTCGGCTTTCTTT	CASSSARSAFF
15	TRBV6-1	.	TRBJ1-2	.	TGTGCCAGCATCGTAACGGCGTCGGGGGGCTATGGCTACACCTTC	CASIVTASGGYGYTF
11	TRBV27	.	TRBJ2-1	.	TGTGCCAGCAGTTTGGGGTATGAGCAGTTCTTC	CASSLGYEQFF
15	TRBV5-5	TRBD2	TRBJ2-1	.	TGTGCCAGCAGATCCACTAGCGGGACCTACAATGAGCAGTTCTTC	CASRSTSGTYNEQFF
16	TRBV27	TRBD1	TRBJ2-1	.	TGTGCCACCAGACGCCCCCGGGACAGCTCCTACAATGAGCAGTTCTTC	CATRRPRDSSYNEQFF
15	TRBV5-6	.	TRBJ2-1	.	TGTGCCAGCATCGACGGGGACGGACTCATCAGTGAGCAGTTCTTC	CASIDGDGLISEQFF